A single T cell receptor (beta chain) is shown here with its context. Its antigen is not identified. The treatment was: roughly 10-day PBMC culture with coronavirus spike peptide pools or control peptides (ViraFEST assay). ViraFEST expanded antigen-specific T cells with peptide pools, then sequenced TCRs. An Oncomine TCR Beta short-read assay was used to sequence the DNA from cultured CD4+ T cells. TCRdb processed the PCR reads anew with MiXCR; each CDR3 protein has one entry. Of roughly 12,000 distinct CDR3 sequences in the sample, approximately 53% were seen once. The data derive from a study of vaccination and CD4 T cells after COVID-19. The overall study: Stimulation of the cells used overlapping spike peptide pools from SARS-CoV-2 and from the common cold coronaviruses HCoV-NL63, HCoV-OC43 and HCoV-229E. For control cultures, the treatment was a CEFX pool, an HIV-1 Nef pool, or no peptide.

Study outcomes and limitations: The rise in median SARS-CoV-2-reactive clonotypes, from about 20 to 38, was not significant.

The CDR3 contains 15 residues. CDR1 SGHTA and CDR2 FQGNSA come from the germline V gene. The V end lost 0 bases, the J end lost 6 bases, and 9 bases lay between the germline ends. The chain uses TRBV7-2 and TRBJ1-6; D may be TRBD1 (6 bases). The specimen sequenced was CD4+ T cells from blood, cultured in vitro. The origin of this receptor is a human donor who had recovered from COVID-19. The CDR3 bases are TGTGCCAGCAGCTTAGCGGGGGGCGGTAATTCACCCCTCCACTTT. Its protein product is CASSLAGGGNSPLHF.